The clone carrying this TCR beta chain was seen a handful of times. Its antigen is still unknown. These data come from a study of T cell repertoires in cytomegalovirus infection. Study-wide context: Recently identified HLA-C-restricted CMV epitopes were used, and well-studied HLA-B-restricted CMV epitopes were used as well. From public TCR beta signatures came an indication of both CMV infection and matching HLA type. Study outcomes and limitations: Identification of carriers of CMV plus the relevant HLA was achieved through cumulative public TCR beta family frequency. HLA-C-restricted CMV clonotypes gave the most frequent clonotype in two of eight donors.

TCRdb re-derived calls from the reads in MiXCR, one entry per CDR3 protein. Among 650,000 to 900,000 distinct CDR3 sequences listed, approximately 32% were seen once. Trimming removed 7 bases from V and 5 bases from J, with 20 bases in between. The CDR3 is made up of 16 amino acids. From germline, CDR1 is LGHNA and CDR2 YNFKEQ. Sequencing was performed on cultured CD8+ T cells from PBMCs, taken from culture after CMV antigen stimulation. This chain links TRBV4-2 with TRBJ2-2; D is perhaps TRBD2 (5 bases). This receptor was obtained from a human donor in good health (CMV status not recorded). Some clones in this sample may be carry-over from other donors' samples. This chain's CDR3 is CASTNGEGMETGELFF. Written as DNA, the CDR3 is TGTGCCAGCACCAATGGAGAGGGAATGGAGACCGGGGAGCTGTTTTTT.